A selection of T cell receptor beta chains follows, all from one sample in a study of molecular identifiers for immune sequencing clone quantification. TCRdb ran MiXCR on the PCR reads and lists one entry per CDR3 protein. The table lists 550,000 to 750,000 distinct CDR3 sequences, about 20% of them singletons. Source material: naive CD8+ T cells from blood, with Jurkat cell RNA spiked in. The receptors come from a human donor in good health. Some libraries in this study had Jurkat cell RNA spiked in. Each CDR3 is given with its conserved first and last residue. The order of the fields is D gene, J gene, clone size, V gene, CDR3 protein, CDR3 DNA. A D gene is named only where the DNA matches it firmly. Rows give clone size only sometimes, using once, few, many, or a class for an expanded clone.

d_call: TRBD1
j_call: TRBJ2-7
clone_size: few
v_call: TRBV20-1
cdr3_aa: CSASGQGKNEQYF
cdr3_nt: TGCAGTGCTAGCGGACAGGGGAAGAACGAGCAGTACTTC

d_call: .
j_call: TRBJ1-5
clone_size: .
v_call: TRBV12-3/TRBV12-4
cdr3_aa: CAGNPQGSHQPQHF
cdr3_nt: TGTGCCGGCAACCCCCAGGGGTCCCATCAGCCCCAGCATTTT

d_call: TRBD1
j_call: TRBJ1-1
clone_size: .
v_call: TRBV2
cdr3_aa: CASRDPRQGGMNTEAFF
cdr3_nt: TGTGCCAGCAGGGACCCCAGACAGGGGGGGATGAACACTGAAGCTTTCTTT

d_call: .
j_call: TRBJ2-3
clone_size: many
v_call: TRBV7-2
cdr3_aa: CASTNGGGGTLDKYF
cdr3_nt: TGTGCCAGCACCAATGGAGGGGGGGGCACCCTGGACAAGTATTTT

d_call: TRBD1
j_call: TRBJ2-7
clone_size: many
v_call: TRBV2
cdr3_aa: CASSEWGQGVMVEQYF
cdr3_nt: TGTGCCAGCAGTGAATGGGGACAGGGGGTTATGGTGGAGCAGTACTTC

d_call: .
j_call: TRBJ2-1
clone_size: .
v_call: TRBV3-1
cdr3_aa: CASSQEVAGLDEQFF
cdr3_nt: TGTGCCAGCAGCCAAGAAGTGGCGGGGCTGGATGAGCAGTTCTTC

d_call: .
j_call: TRBJ2-6
clone_size: few
v_call: TRBV20-1
cdr3_aa: CSARDGNSGANVLTF
cdr3_nt: TGCAGTGCTAGAGATGGCAACTCTGGGGCCAACGTCCTGACTTTC

d_call: TRBD1
j_call: TRBJ2-1
clone_size: few
v_call: TRBV6-2/TRBV6-3
cdr3_aa: CASIHTGTEPVNEQFF
cdr3_nt: TGTGCCAGCATTCACACCGGGACAGAGCCTGTCAATGAGCAGTTCTTC

d_call: .
j_call: TRBJ1-2
clone_size: many
v_call: TRBV3-1
cdr3_aa: CASSPGANVPLYGYTF
cdr3_nt: TGTGCCAGCAGCCCCGGTGCGAATGTGCCACTCTATGGCTACACCTTC

d_call: TRBD1
j_call: TRBJ2-7
clone_size: .
v_call: TRBV6-6
cdr3_aa: CASSRTGDSDEQYF
cdr3_nt: TGTGCCAGCAGCCGGACAGGGGACAGCGACGAGCAGTACTTC

d_call: TRBD2
j_call: TRBJ2-5
clone_size: .
v_call: TRBV9
cdr3_aa: CASSASGGNEETQYF
cdr3_nt: TGTGCCAGCAGCGCTAGCGGGGGAAACGAAGAGACCCAGTACTTC

d_call: .
j_call: TRBJ1-4
clone_size: many
v_call: TRBV27
cdr3_aa: CATLDRINEKLFF
cdr3_nt: TGTGCCACCCTGGACAGAATAAATGAAAAACTGTTTTTT

d_call: .
j_call: TRBJ1-1
clone_size: many
v_call: TRBV6-2/TRBV6-3
cdr3_aa: CASQRANTEAFF
cdr3_nt: TGTGCCAGCCAGAGGGCCAACACTGAAGCTTTCTTT

d_call: .
j_call: TRBJ2-5
clone_size: .
v_call: TRBV19
cdr3_aa: CASSSDFQGGTQYF
cdr3_nt: TGTGCCAGTAGCTCCGACTTCCAAGGAGGGACCCAGTACTTC

d_call: TRBD2
j_call: TRBJ2-5
clone_size: many
v_call: TRBV6-2/TRBV6-3
cdr3_aa: CASSYSKGLAGLQETQYF
cdr3_nt: TGTGCCAGCAGTTACTCGAAAGGACTAGCGGGGCTTCAAGAGACCCAGTACTTC

d_call: .
j_call: TRBJ1-2
clone_size: .
v_call: TRBV6-2/TRBV6-3
cdr3_aa: CASRRDFGFGYTF
cdr3_nt: TGTGCCAGCAGACGGGACTTTGGGTTTGGCTACACCTTC

d_call: .
j_call: TRBJ2-5
clone_size: .
v_call: TRBV7-6
cdr3_aa: CASSLAGSEETQYF
cdr3_nt: TGTGCCAGCAGCTTAGCGGGCAGTGAAGAGACCCAGTACTTC

d_call: .
j_call: TRBJ2-7
clone_size: .
v_call: TRBV2
cdr3_aa: CAGSVVAAAYEQYF
cdr3_nt: TGTGCCGGCAGTGTTGTGGCAGCAGCCTACGAGCAGTACTTC

d_call: .
j_call: TRBJ1-5
clone_size: many
v_call: TRBV7-9
cdr3_aa: CASSLQGSHQPQHF
cdr3_nt: TGTGCCAGCAGCTTACAGGGGAGCCATCAGCCCCAGCATTTT

d_call: .
j_call: TRBJ2-2
clone_size: .
v_call: TRBV11-3
cdr3_aa: CASSQRMNTGELFF
cdr3_nt: TGTGCCAGCAGCCAGCGGATGAACACCGGGGAGCTGTTTTTT

d_call: .
j_call: TRBJ1-1
clone_size: many
v_call: TRBV12-3/TRBV12-4
cdr3_aa: CASSSSGSTEAFF
cdr3_nt: TGTGCCAGCAGTTCGAGCGGTTCCACTGAAGCTTTCTTT

d_call: TRBD2
j_call: TRBJ2-7
clone_size: many
v_call: TRBV20-1
cdr3_aa: CSARDYTSGAYEQYF
cdr3_nt: TGCAGTGCTAGAGATTATACTAGCGGGGCCTACGAGCAGTACTTC

d_call: .
j_call: TRBJ1-2
clone_size: .
v_call: TRBV24-1
cdr3_aa: CAAKPSRGQVGGYTF
cdr3_nt: TGTGCCGCCAAACCCTCTAGGGGACAAGTCGGCGGCTACACCTTC

d_call: TRBD2
j_call: TRBJ2-5
clone_size: few
v_call: TRBV4-3
cdr3_aa: CASSPELAGGAHETQYF
cdr3_nt: TGCGCCAGCAGTCCGGAACTAGCGGGGGGGGCACATGAGACCCAGTACTTC

d_call: TRBD1
j_call: TRBJ2-5
clone_size: few
v_call: TRBV12-3/TRBV12-4
cdr3_aa: CASGGQYETQYF
cdr3_nt: TGTGCCAGTGGGGGACAGTACGAGACCCAGTACTTC

d_call: TRBD1
j_call: TRBJ2-5
clone_size: .
v_call: TRBV4-1
cdr3_aa: CASSQTTGMETQYF
cdr3_nt: TGCGCCAGCAGCCAAACGACAGGGATGGAGACCCAGTACTTC

d_call: TRBD1
j_call: TRBJ2-7
clone_size: many
v_call: TRBV7-9
cdr3_aa: CASSFGQGPYEQYF
cdr3_nt: TGTGCCAGCAGCTTCGGACAGGGACCCTACGAGCAGTACTTC

d_call: TRBD1
j_call: TRBJ2-3
clone_size: many
v_call: TRBV9
cdr3_aa: CASSVGGGADTQYF
cdr3_nt: TGTGCCAGCAGCGTAGGAGGGGGCGCAGATACGCAGTATTTT

d_call: .
j_call: TRBJ2-3
clone_size: many
v_call: TRBV4-3
cdr3_aa: CASSRWTADTQYF
cdr3_nt: TGCGCCAGCAGCCGCTGGACTGCAGATACGCAGTATTTT

d_call: TRBD1
j_call: TRBJ1-2
clone_size: .
v_call: TRBV2
cdr3_aa: CAGQGQGMSDTF
cdr3_nt: TGTGCCGGACAGGGACAGGGGATGAGCGACACCTTC

d_call: TRBD1
j_call: TRBJ2-5
clone_size: few
v_call: TRBV20-1
cdr3_aa: CSAIEEGQGGGETQYF
cdr3_nt: TGCAGTGCTATTGAGGAGGGACAGGGGGGAGGAGAGACCCAGTACTTC

d_call: .
j_call: TRBJ2-7
clone_size: few
v_call: TRBV5-4
cdr3_aa: CASSSDNARYEQYF
cdr3_nt: TGTGCCAGCAGCTCCGATAACGCCCGTTACGAGCAGTACTTC

d_call: .
j_call: TRBJ2-1
clone_size: .
v_call: TRBV7-9
cdr3_aa: CASDSTPPLYNEQFF
cdr3_nt: TGTGCCAGCGACTCAACCCCCCCCCTATACAATGAGCAGTTCTTC

d_call: TRBD1
j_call: TRBJ2-5
clone_size: .
v_call: TRBV5-6
cdr3_aa: CASSIDREETQYF
cdr3_nt: TGTGCCAGCAGCATAGACAGGGAAGAGACCCAGTACTTC

d_call: TRBD1
j_call: TRBJ2-7
clone_size: many
v_call: TRBV4-1
cdr3_aa: CASSQDSSLTGPTYEQYF
cdr3_nt: TGCGCCAGCAGCCAAGATTCTTCCCTGACAGGGCCCACCTACGAGCAGTACTTC

d_call: .
j_call: TRBJ2-2
clone_size: .
v_call: TRBV4-1
cdr3_aa: CASSQDGQTVLGELFF
cdr3_nt: TGCGCCAGCAGCCAAGATGGCCAGACAGTTCTCGGGGAGCTGTTTTTT

d_call: TRBD1
j_call: TRBJ2-2
clone_size: .
v_call: TRBV7-9
cdr3_aa: CASSLAAWTGPGELFF
cdr3_nt: TGTGCCAGCAGCTTAGCGGCATGGACAGGGCCCGGGGAGCTGTTTTTT